The 13 T cell receptor beta chains below all came from one sample that was sequenced in a study of Graves' ophthalmopathy and Graves' hyperthyroidism. RNA transcripts served as template for amplifying TCR beta CDR3 sequences. An opening RT-PCR round employed HTBI primers and preceded a second-round multiplex PCR. MiXCR, run by TCRdb on the multiplex PCR reads, gives a single entry per CDR3 protein. This table holds a few hundred thousand distinct CDR3 sequences, 20% to 25% found once. Sequencing was done on a sample of peripheral blood. The receptor source for this set is a woman aged 18-35 years with stable Graves' hyperthyroidism.

The sample holds many counts of this clonotype. The V and J genes are TRBV12-3 or TRBV12-4 and TRBJ2-2; 10 bases match TRBD2. The CDR3 is 15 amino acids. V lost 3 bases to trimming and J lost 7 bases; unmatched junction nucleotides: 5. CDR3 amino acids: CASSFTLAGGGELFF. CDR3 nucleotide sequence: TGTGCCAGCAGTTTCACCTTAGCGGGAGGCGGGGAGCTGTTTTTT.

The chain carries TRBV28 and TRBJ1-1; 8 bases are shared with TRBD1. Germline CDR1 is MDHEN and CDR2 is SYDVKM. The V and J ends lost 5 bases and 4 bases, in that order; junction bases with no gene match: 6. The CDR3 is 14 residues long. The CDR3, as DNA: TGTGCCAGCAGTCCGACAGGGGCGGGCACTGAAGCTTTCTTT. It yields the protein CASSPTGAGTEAFF. The complete variable domain, with remaining parts taken from reference TRBV28 and TRBJ1-1, reads DVKVTQSSRYLVKRTGEKVFLECVQDMDHENMFWYRQDPGLGLRLIYFSYDVKMKEKGDIPEGYSVSREKKERFSLILESASTNQTSMYLCASSPTGAGTEAFFGQGTRLTVV.

The CDR3 bases are TGTGCCAGCAGTCACCGGACTAGCGGGAACTACGAGCAGTACTTC. It is translated as CASSHRTSGNYEQYF. The rearrangement joins TRBV12-3 or TRBV12-4 to TRBJ2-7, with 12 bases aligning to TRBD2. The CDR3 consists of 15 residues. V lost 5 bases and J lost 3; bases outside the gene matches: 5.

This clonotype has ten or more counts. V gene TRBV20-1 combines with J gene TRBJ1-2; D is unresolved. Trimming cost V 6 bases and J 8 bases, with 10 bases left between them. Germline lookup yields CDR1 DFQATT and CDR2 SNEGSKA (reference sequence). CDR3 length: 10 amino acids. For the CDR3, the DNA is TGCAGTGCACTGGCAGCCGGCTACACCTTC. It encodes CSALAAGYTF.

There are many counts of this clonotype. The chain employs TRBV20-1 and TRBJ2-5; the match to TRBD2 covers 7 bases. The germline gives CDR1 DFQATT, CDR2 SNEGSKA (reference sequence). The CDR3 length is 12 residues. Trimming removed 6 bases from V and 5 bases from J; junction bases left unmatched: 6. The CDR3 region is CSAGGFAETQYF. CDR3 in DNA: TGCAGTGCGGGAGGGTTTGCGGAGACCCAGTACTTC.

In this sample, this clonotype turned up many times. The V call is TRBV20-1, the J call TRBJ2-5; 12 bases map to TRBD2. Germline trimming cut 5 bases from V and 5 bases from J; bases unmatched to any gene: 9. CDR3 length: 15 residues. Germline values: CDR1 DFQATT, CDR2 SNEGSKA (reference sequence). CDR3 region: CSAPSGGATDETQYF. The CDR3 DNA follows: TGCAGTGCTCCTAGCGGGGGGGCCACGGATGAGACCCAGTACTTC.

This clonotype appeared many times. The chain combines TRBV12-3 or TRBV12-4 with TRBJ1-6, with 10 nucleotides matching TRBD1. CDR3 length: 15 residues. V lost 8 bases to trimming and J lost 9 bases; unmatched junction nucleotides: 10. The chain's CDR3 is CASRVAGTGVSPLHF. CDR3 sequence (DNA): TGTGCCAGCCGCGTGGCCGGGACAGGGGTTTCACCCCTCCACTTT.

This clonotype was picked up many times. Written as DNA, the CDR3 is TGTGCCAGCTGCTCCGAGGGGTCCTACGAGCAGTACTTC. This encodes CASCSEGSYEQYF. The chain carries TRBV28 and TRBJ2-7; D is tentatively TRBD1 or TRBD2 (5 bases each). The germline V gene encodes CDR1 MDHEN and CDR2 SYDVKM. This CDR3 region has 13 residues. Trimming left V 8 bases short and J 1 base short, with 12 bases between.

About this clonotype itself: A single base separates this from a much larger clone, so it may be a read error. The chain joins TRBV28 to TRBJ2-7; D may match TRBD1 or TRBD2 (6 bases each). V was clipped by 2 bases and J by 3 bases, with 11 bases between them. This CDR3 contains 14 residues. CDR1 and CDR2 from the germline V gene are MDHEN and SYDVKM. The CDR3 region is CASSLKQGGYEQYF. The CDR3 region has the DNA TGTGCCAGCAGTTTAAAACAGGGAGGCTACGAGCAGTACTTC.

This clonotype was seen at least ten times. The rearrangement links TRBV15 to TRBJ1-2, with TRBD1 as a possible D gene (6 bases). The CDR3 is made up of 14 amino acids. The V end lost 2 bases, the J end lost 4 bases, and 11 bases lay between the germline ends. CDR1 LNHNV and CDR2 YYDKDF come from the germline V gene (reference sequence). The CDR3 sequence: CATSRSRTAYGYTF. The DNA of the CDR3 is TGTGCCACCAGCAGATCCCGGACAGCCTATGGCTACACCTTC.

This clonotype showed up many times. The chain has TRBV20-1 and TRBJ2-5, with 7 bases that match TRBD2. CDR1 and CDR2 (germline): DFQATT, SNEGSKA (reference sequence). The CDR3 totals 14 residues. V lost 0 bases to trimming and J lost 5 bases; unmatched junction nucleotides: 6. The CDR3 sequence: CSAREAGVGETQYF. In DNA, the CDR3 is TGCAGTGCTAGAGAGGCGGGAGTGGGGGAGACCCAGTACTTC.

This clonotype was recorded at least ten times. The V call is TRBV25-1, the J call TRBJ2-5, with TRBD2 identical over 10 bases. The CDR3 runs to 20 residues. Trimming cost V 8 bases and J 1 base; bases outside gene matches: 22. Germline-derived CDR1 and CDR2 are MGHDK and SYGVNS. As DNA, the CDR3 is TGTGCCAGCGGAGCACCATCCACAGCACTAGCGGGATTTATCCAAGAGACCCAGTACTTC. Amino acid sequence: CASGAPSTALAGFIQETQYF.

The gene calls are TRBV18 and TRBJ1-3; D is ambiguous. The germline CDR1 and CDR2 sequences are KGHSH and LQKENI. CDR3 length equals 15 residues. V was trimmed by 0 bases and J by 0 bases, leaving 6 bases between them. This CDR3 is CASSPPFGSGNTIYF. DNA of the CDR3: TGTGCCAGCTCACCACCGTTCGGCTCTGGAAACACCATATATTTT.